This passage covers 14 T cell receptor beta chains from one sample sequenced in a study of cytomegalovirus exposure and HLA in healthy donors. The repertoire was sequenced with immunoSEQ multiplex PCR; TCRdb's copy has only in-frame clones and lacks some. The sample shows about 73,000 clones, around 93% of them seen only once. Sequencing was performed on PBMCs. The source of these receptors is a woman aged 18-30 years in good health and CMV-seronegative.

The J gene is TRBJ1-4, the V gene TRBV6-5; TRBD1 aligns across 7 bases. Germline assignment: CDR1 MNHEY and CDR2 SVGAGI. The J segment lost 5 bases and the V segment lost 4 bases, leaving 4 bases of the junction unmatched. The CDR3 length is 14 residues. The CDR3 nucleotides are TGTGCCAGCAGTTTACAGGGGTGGAATGAAAAACTGTTTTTT. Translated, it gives CASSLQGWNEKLFF.

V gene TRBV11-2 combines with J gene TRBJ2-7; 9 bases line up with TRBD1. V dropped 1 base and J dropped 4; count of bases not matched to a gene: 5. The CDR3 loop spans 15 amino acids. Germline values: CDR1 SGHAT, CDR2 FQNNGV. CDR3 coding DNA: TGTGCCAGCAGCTTAGCTGGACAGGGGCGGTACGAGCAGTACTTC. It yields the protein CASSLAGQGRYEQYF.

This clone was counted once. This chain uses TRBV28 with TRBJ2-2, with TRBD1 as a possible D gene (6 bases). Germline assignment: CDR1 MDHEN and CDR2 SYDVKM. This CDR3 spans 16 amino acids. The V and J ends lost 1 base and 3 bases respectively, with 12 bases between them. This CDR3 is CASSLSAGDHTGELFF. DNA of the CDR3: TGTGCCAGCAGTTTATCGGCAGGGGATCACACCGGGGAGCTGTTTTTT.

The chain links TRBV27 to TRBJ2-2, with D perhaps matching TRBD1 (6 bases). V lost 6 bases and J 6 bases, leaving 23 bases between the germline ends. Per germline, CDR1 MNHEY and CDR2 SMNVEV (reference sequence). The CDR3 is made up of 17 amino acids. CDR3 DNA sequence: TGTGCCAGCAGACACCTGACAGGTTCTGTATACTCCGGGGAGCTGTTTTTT. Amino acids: CASRHLTGSVYSGELFF.

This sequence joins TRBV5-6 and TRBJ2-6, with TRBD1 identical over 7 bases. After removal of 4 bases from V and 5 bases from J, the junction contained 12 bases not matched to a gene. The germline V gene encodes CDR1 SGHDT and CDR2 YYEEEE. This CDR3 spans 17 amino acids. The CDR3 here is CASSKSTGPLRANVLTF. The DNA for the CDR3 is TGTGCCAGCAGCAAATCGACAGGGCCTCTTAGGGCCAACGTCCTGACTTTC.

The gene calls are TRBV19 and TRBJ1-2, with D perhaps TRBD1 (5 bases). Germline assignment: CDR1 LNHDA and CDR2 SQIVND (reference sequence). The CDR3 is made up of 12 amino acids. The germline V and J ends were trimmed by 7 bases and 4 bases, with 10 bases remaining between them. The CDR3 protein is CASNGGSYGYTF. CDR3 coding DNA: TGTGCCAGTAACGGGGGGAGCTATGGCTACACCTTC. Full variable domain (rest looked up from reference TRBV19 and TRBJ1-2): DGGITQSPKYLFRKEGQNVTLSCEQNLNHDAMYWYRQDPGQGLRLIYYSQIVNDFQKGDIAEGYSVSREKKESFPLTVTSAQKNPTAFYLCASNGGSYGYTFGSGTRLTVV.

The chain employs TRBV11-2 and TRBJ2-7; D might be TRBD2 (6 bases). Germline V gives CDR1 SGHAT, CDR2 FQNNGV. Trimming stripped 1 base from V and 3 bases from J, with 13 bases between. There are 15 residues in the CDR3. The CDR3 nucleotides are TGTGCCAGCAGCTTAGGTGCTAGCGCTCACTACGAGCAGTACTTC. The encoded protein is CASSLGASAHYEQYF. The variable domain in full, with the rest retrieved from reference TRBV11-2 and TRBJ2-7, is EAGVAQSPRYKIIEKRQSVAFWCNPISGHATLYWYQQILGQGPKLLIQFQNNGVVDDSQLPKDRFSAERLKGVDSTLKIQPAKLEDSAVYLCASSLGASAHYEQYFGPGTRLTVT.

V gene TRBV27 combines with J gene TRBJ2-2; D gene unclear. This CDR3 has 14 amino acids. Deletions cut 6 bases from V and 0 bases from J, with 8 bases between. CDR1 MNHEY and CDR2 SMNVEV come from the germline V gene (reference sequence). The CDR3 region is CASSRSANTGELFF. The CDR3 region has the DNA TGTGCCAGCAGCCGCTCGGCGAACACCGGGGAGCTGTTTTTT.

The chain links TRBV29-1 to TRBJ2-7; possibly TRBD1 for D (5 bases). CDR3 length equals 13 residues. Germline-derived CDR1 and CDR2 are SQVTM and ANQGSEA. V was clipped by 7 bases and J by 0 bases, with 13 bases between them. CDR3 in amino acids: CSASTGSSYEQYF. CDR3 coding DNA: TGCAGCGCTTCTACAGGTAGCTCCTACGAGCAGTACTTC.

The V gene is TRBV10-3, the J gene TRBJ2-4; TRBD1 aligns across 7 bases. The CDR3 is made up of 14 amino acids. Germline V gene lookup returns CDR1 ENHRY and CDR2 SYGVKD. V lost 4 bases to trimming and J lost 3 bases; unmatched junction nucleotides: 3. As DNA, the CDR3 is TGTGCCATCAGTGGTGGGACAGACAAAAACATTCAGTACTTC. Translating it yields CAISGGTDKNIQYF.

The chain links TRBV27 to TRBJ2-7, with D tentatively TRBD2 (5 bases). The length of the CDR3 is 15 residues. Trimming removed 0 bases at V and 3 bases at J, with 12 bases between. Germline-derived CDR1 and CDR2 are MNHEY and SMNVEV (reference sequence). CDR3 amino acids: CASSLSGRGNYEQYF. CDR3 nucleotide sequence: TGTGCCAGCAGTTTATCCGGCCGGGGAAACTACGAGCAGTACTTC.

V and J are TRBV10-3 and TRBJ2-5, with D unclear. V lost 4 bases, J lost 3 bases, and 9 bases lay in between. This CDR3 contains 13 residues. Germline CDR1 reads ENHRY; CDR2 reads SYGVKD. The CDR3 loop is CAISGEPKETQYF. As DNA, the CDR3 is TGTGCCATCAGTGGTGAACCTAAAGAGACCCAGTACTTC.

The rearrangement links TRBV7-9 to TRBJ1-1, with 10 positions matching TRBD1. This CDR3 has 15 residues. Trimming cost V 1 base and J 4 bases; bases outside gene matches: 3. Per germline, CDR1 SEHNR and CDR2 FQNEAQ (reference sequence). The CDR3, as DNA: TGTGCCAGCAGCTTAGAAGGGACAGGGGTCACTGAAGCTTTCTTT. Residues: CASSLEGTGVTEAFF.

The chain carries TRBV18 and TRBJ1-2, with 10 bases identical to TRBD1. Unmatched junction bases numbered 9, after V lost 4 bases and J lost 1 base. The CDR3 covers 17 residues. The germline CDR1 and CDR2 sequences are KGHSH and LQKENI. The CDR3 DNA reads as TGTGCCAGCTCACTTTGGGACAGGGGCTCTATTAACTATGGCTACACCTTC. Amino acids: CASSLWDRGSINYGYTF.